The rows below give T cell receptor beta chains drawn from one sample of a study of blood T cell repertoires in COVID-19. The method was immunoSEQ multiplex PCR; TCRdb's version includes in-frame clones alone and lacks a portion of them. The sample includes about 250,000 clones, around 80% of them seen just once. Sequenced sample: PBMCs or T cells enriched from blood (not recorded which). The receptor set was obtained from a man aged 35-49 years who had been exposed to COVID-19. CDR3s include the opening cysteine and the closing phenylalanine or tryptophan. Fields, in order: clone size, J gene, D gene, V gene, CDR3 protein, CDR3 DNA. The D gene is left open where the match is weak. Clone size appears in some rows only: once, few, many, or a class for an expanded clone.

once | TRBJ1-1 | - | TRBV6-1 | CASSEADSLNTEAFF | TGTGCCAGCAGTGAAGCGGACAGCCTGAACACTGAAGCTTTCTTT
- | TRBJ2-6 | TRBD1 | TRBV11-3 | CASSSGQGARGANVLTF | TGTGCCAGCAGCTCGGGACAGGGGGCGCGTGGGGCCAACGTCCTGACTTTC
few | TRBJ2-2 | - | TRBV7-9 | CASSLGSLAGEYFGELFF | TGTGCCAGCAGCTTAGGGAGTTTGGCAGGGGAATACTTCGGGGAGCTGTTTTTT
- | TRBJ2-1 | - | TRBV27 | CASSPGGGDSYNEQFF | TGTGCCAGCAGCCCGGGCGGCGGGGACTCCTACAATGAGCAGTTCTTC
- | TRBJ2-2 | - | TRBV7-9 | CASSFSGDNTGELFF | TGTGCCAGCAGCTTTTCGGGGGATAACACCGGGGAGCTGTTTTTT
- | TRBJ1-3 | - | TRBV30 | CAWSVRRGSGNTIYF | TGTGCCTGGAGTGTACGACGAGGCTCTGGAAACACCATATATTTT
once | TRBJ2-2 | - | TRBV11-2 | CASSSGELFF | TGTGCCAGCAGTAGCGGGGAGCTGTTTTTT
- | TRBJ2-7 | - | TRBV3-1/TRBV3-2 | CASSQVPVYEQYF | TGTGCCAGCAGCCAAGTTCCCGTCTACGAGCAGTACTTC
- | TRBJ1-3 | - | TRBV7-3 | CASSSEIGNTIYF | TGTGCCAGCAGCTCCGAGATTGGAAACACCATATATTTT
few | TRBJ2-7 | TRBD2 | TRBV19 | CASIGRGRDEQYF | TGTGCCAGTATAGGGAGGGGAAGGGACGAGCAGTACTTC
- | TRBJ1-5 | - | TRBV5-1 | CASSIGTLNQPQHF | TGCGCCAGCAGCATAGGGACACTGAATCAGCCCCAGCATTTT
- | TRBJ1-5 | TRBD1 | TRBV27 | CASSISGQGIYQPQHF | TGTGCCAGCAGTATATCGGGACAGGGAATTTATCAGCCCCAGCATTTT
- | TRBJ2-7 | TRBD1 | TRBV5-5 | CASSFGDSVAYEQYF | TGTGCCAGCAGCTTTGGGGACAGCGTCGCCTACGAGCAGTACTTC
- | TRBJ2-6 | - | TRBV27 | CASRPGGANVLTF | TGTGCCAGCAGACCCGGGGGGGCCAACGTCCTGACTTTC
- | TRBJ2-7 | TRBD1 | TRBV30 | CAWRGTGMVGEQYF | TGTGCCTGGAGAGGGACAGGGATGGTGGGCGAGCAGTACTTC
- | TRBJ2-3 | - | TRBV5-8 | CASSSGKGGALTDTQYF | TGTGCCAGCAGCTCAGGGAAGGGCGGGGCACTCACAGATACGCAGTATTTT
- | TRBJ1-2 | - | TRBV23-1 | CASSLGYTF | TGCGCCAGCAGTCTAGGCTACACCTTC
- | TRBJ1-4 | TRBD1 | TRBV11-3 | CASSFYTGGGGEKLFF | TGTGCCAGCAGCTTCTACACAGGGGGAGGAGGTGAAAAACTGTTTTTT
- | TRBJ2-7 | - | TRBV27 | CASSLNRECSSPREQYF | TGTGCCAGCAGTTTAAACAGGGAATGTTCATCCCCGCGCGAGCAGTACTTC
- | TRBJ1-4 | - | TRBV30 | CAWSGQGEKLFF | TGTGCCTGGAGTGGGCAGGGCGAAAAACTGTTTTTT
- | TRBJ2-1 | TRBD2 | TRBV4-1 | CASSHVGLAGDPGNYNEQFF | TGCGCCAGCAGCCATGTCGGACTAGCGGGAGACCCTGGTAACTACAATGAGCAGTTCTTC
- | TRBJ2-7 | - | TRBV13 | CASSSAGYEQYF | TGTGCCAGCAGTTCCGCCGGGTACGAGCAGTACTTC
- | TRBJ2-1 | TRBD1 | TRBV15 | CATEVGTGANEQFF | TGTGCCACGGAGGTGGGGACAGGTGCGAATGAGCAGTTCTTC
few | TRBJ1-1 | TRBD1 | TRBV5-4 | CASSLDRGKAFF | TGTGCCAGCAGCTTGGACAGGGGAAAAGCTTTCTTT
- | TRBJ2-7 | - | TRBV7-9 | CASSPYGRGGYEQYF | TGTGCCAGCAGCCCTTACGGTCGGGGTGGCTACGAGCAGTACTTC
- | TRBJ1-6 | - | TRBV30 | CAWQETGGPQSPLHF | TGTGCCTGGCAAGAGACAGGCGGCCCCCAATCACCCCTCCACTTT
once | TRBJ1-6 | - | TRBV5-6 | CASSLAGSTLHF | TGTGCCAGCAGCTTGGCGGGGTCGACCCTCCACTTT
- | TRBJ2-7 | TRBD1 | TRBV11-2 | CASSLGQIVGHEQYF | TGTGCCAGCAGCCTGGGACAGATTGTAGGGCACGAGCAGTACTTC
- | TRBJ2-6 | TRBD1 | TRBV27 | CASSWDRGPGANVLTF | TGTGCCAGCAGTTGGGACAGGGGACCTGGGGCCAACGTCCTGACTTTC
- | TRBJ1-2 | - | TRBV14 | CASSQGIGAGYTF | TGTGCCAGCAGCCAAGGGATTGGGGCTGGCTACACCTTC
few | TRBJ2-5 | - | TRBV27 | CASSYVGARETQYF | TGTGCCAGCAGTTACGTAGGAGCTAGGGAGACCCAGTACTTC
- | TRBJ1-2 | TRBD1 | TRBV5-1 | CASSPGQVPNYGYTF | TGCGCCAGCAGCCCAGGACAGGTCCCAAACTATGGCTACACCTTC